The TCR beta chain described here comes from a study of CD4 T cells in relation to SARS-CoV-2 and coronaviruses. Study-wide points: Each donor contributed either pre-pandemic or post-infection samples, not both.

This clone has only one observation. Antigen unknown. V lost 2 bases to trimming and J lost 5 bases, with 10 bases between them. Germline V gene data show CDR1 as LGHNA and CDR2 as YSLEER. This CDR3 is 14 amino acids long. Uncultured naive and memory CD4+ T cells supplied DNA for deep TCR-beta sequencing. This table comes from immunoSEQ multiplex PCR, and its TCRdb copy is limited to in-frame clones, with some not included. The sample shows 60,000 to 85,000 clones, over 90% of them seen only once. Unexposed donor CD4+ T cells date from about 2011-2018, before the COVID-19 pandemic. Naive and memory CD4+ T cells came from enriched cryopreserved PBMCs.

This TCR derives from a human donor in good health. Sequencing was performed on naive CD4+ T cells from PBMCs. Subset in this sample: naive CD4+ T cells isolated by negative enrichment. The V gene is TRBV4-3, the J gene TRBJ1-5, with D perhaps matching TRBD1 (5 bases). The CDR3 DNA reads TGCGCCAGCAGCCAAACAGGCCAGGATCAGCCCCAGCATTTT. It is translated as CASSQTGQDQPQHF.